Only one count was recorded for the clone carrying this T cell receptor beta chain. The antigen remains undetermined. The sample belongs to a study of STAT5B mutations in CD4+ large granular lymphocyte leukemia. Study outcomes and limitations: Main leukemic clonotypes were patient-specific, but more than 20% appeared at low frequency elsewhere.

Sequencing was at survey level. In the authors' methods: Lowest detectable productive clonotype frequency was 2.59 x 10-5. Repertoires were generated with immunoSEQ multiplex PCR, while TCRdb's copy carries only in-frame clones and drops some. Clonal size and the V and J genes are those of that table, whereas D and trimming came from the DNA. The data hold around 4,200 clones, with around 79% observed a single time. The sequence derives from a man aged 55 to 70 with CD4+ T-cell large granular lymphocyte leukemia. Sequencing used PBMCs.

Here the CDR3 DNA reads TGTGCCAGCAGCTTAGGGGACAGCCCATATGGCTACACCTTC. It encodes CASSLGDSPYGYTF. V is TRBV7-9 and J is TRBJ1-2, with 7 bases matching TRBD1. The junction had 4 bases not matched to a gene; V was cut back by 1 base and J by 5 bases. This CDR3 has 14 residues. Looked up from germline, CDR1 is SEHNR and CDR2 is FQNEAQ (reference sequence).